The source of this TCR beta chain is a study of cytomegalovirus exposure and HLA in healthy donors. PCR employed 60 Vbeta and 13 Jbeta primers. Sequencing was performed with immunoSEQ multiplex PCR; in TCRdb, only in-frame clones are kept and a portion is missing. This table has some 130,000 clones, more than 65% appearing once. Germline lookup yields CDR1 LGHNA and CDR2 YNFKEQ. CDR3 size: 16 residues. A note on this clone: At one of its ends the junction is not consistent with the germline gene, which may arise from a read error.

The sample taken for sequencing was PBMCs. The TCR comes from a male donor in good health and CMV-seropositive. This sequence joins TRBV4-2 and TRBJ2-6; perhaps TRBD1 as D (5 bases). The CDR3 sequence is CASSQVAGSGANGLTF. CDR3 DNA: TGTGCCAGCAGCCAAGTGGCAGGCTCTGGGGCCAACGGCCTGACTTTC.